This T cell receptor (beta chain) is from a study of CD8 T cells in Susac syndrome. The study, taken as a whole, reports: As acknowledged by the study, its TCR sequencing and HLA analysis included a relatively small number of individuals.

This clonotype has a single count. Its antigen is unknown. V lost 2 bases and J lost 0, with 10 bases in between. CDR1 is SGHRS, CDR2 YFSETQ, per germline. The CDR3 runs to 15 residues. The RNA, about 0.45 to 1 ug, was put through reverse transcription using random hexamers. The CDR3 of TCR beta was amplified by immunoSEQ multiplex PCR across 54 Vbeta and 13 Jbeta. TCRdb analysed the immunoSEQ multiplex PCR reads with MiXCR anew, one entry per CDR3 protein. The sample yields about 250,000 distinct CDR3 sequences, 93% seen once. TEMRA cells were enriched by FACS, while CD8+ and CD4+ T cells were obtained through a negative isolation that was performed magnetically.

The sample taken for sequencing was CD4+ T cells from PBMCs. This clonotype was obtained from a human donor with multiple sclerosis. The chain joins TRBV5-1 to TRBJ2-3; D possibly corresponds to TRBD2 (5 bases). In nucleotides, the CDR3 is TGCGCCAGCAGCTTTGGAGGTTTTAGCACAGATACGCAGTATTTT. Translation gives CASSFGGFSTDTQYF.